The rows below give T cell receptor beta chains drawn from one sample of a study of OX40 agonist ivuxolimab in advanced cancers. Generated by immunoSEQ multiplex PCR, the TCRdb table keeps only in-frame clones and is missing some. The sample holds fewer than 85,000 clones; 86% are singletons and the top ten take 0.85% to 1%. The sequencing used CD4+ or CD8+ T cells sorted from blood, collected in a trial of the OX40 agonist ivuxolimab. These receptors originate from an adult with an advanced solid tumor such as melanoma, head and neck, liver or kidney cancer. The CDR3 runs from the conserved cysteine through the conserved F or W. The D gene is left open where the match is weak. Clone size is not always given. Where it is, it says once, few, many or a class for expanded clones.

d_call clone_size j_call v_call cdr3_aa cdr3_nt
TRBD1 - TRBJ1-1 TRBV6-5 CASSSTGGYGTEAFF TGTGCCAGCAGTTCGACAGGGGGCTATGGCACTGAAGCTTTCTTT
TRBD1 - TRBJ2-2 TRBV29-1 CSVEQGTSYRDRQHRGAVF TGCAGCGTTGAACAGGGAACCTCCTACCGGGACAGACAACACCGGGGAGCTGTTTTT
- once TRBJ2-5 TRBV18 CASSPPGSGRRETQYF TGTGCCAGCTCACCACCCGGTTCAGGGAGGAGAGAGACCCAGTACTTC
- few TRBJ1-1 TRBV7-6 CASSLDLNTEAFF TGTGCCAGCAGCTTAGACCTGAACACTGAAGCTTTCTTT
TRBD2 many TRBJ2-1 TRBV5-4 CASSSGTSGRAYNEQFF TGTGCCAGCAGCTCCGGGACTAGCGGGAGGGCTTACAATGAGCAGTTCTTC
- - TRBJ1-3 TRBV27 CASSFLPPGGAGNTIYF TGTGCCAGCAGTTTCCTACCCCCCGGGGGGGCTGGAAACACCATATATTTT
TRBD1 - TRBJ1-1 TRBV11-2 CASSYDRVDLNTEAFF TGTGCCAGCAGCTACGACAGGGTGGATCTGAACACTGAAGCTTTCTTT
TRBD2 - TRBJ2-5 TRBV30 CAWSGGTSGPGTQYF TGTGCCTGGAGTGGAGGGACTAGCGGTCCGGGGACCCAGTACTTC
- - TRBJ2-5 TRBV9 CASSVAPSFQETQYF TGTGCCAGCAGCGTAGCCCCCAGCTTCCAAGAGACCCAGTACTTC
TRBD2 - TRBJ2-1 TRBV7-2 CASRMGLVTDEQFF TGTGCCAGCAGGATGGGACTAGTGACCGATGAGCAGTTCTTC
TRBD1 - TRBJ1-1 TRBV7-9 CASSPRTGSGNTEAFF TGTGCCAGCAGCCCAAGGACAGGGAGTGGGAACACTGAAGCTTTCTTT
- - TRBJ2-1 TRBV11-2 CASSLDLPTQAPYNEQFF TGTGCCAGCAGCTTAGATCTCCCAACCCAAGCCCCCTACAATGAGCAGTTCTTC
TRBD1 - TRBJ1-5 TRBV19 CASSLGQRNQPQHF TGTGCCAGTAGTTTGGGACAGCGAAATCAGCCCCAGCATTTT
- once TRBJ2-7 TRBV9 CASSAKDFHSYEQYF TGTGCCAGCAGCGCGAAGGACTTCCACTCCTACGAGCAGTACTTC
TRBD1 - TRBJ2-5 TRBV25-1 CASSVDRGVETQYF TGTGCCAGCAGCGTAGACAGGGGGGTGGAGACCCAGTACTTC
- - TRBJ2-2 TRBV30 CAWSVGGTGELFF TGTGCCTGGAGTGTGGGGGGCACCGGGGAGCTGTTTTTT
TRBD1 - TRBJ1-1 TRBV11-2 CASSALTGGGTEAFF TGTGCCAGCAGCGCCCTTACAGGGGGAGGGACTGAAGCTTTCTTT
- - TRBJ2-1 TRBV7-2 CATQDRGVNEQFF TGTGCCACCCAGGACCGGGGAGTCAATGAGCAGTTCTTC
- - TRBJ1-1 TRBV20-1 CSADTGTEAFF TGCAGTGCAGACACAGGGACTGAAGCTTTCTTT
- - TRBJ2-2 TRBV4-1 CASSRTGPSTGELFF TGCGCCAGCAGCCGAACGGGGCCTTCGACCGGGGAGCTGTTTTTT
- once TRBJ1-4 TRBV5-1 CASSLGGGNEKLFF TGCGCCAGCAGCTTGGGGGGCGGTAATGAAAAACTGTTTTTT
- - TRBJ1-1 TRBV18 CASKPRGTGTTEAFF TGTGCCAGCAAGCCTAGGGGGACGGGGACTACTGAAGCTTTCTTT
- - TRBJ1-2 TRBV11-1 CASSLDSGGYTF TGTGCCAGCAGCTTAGACTCTGGTGGCTACACCTTC
TRBD2 - TRBJ2-7 TRBV7-3 CASSLNSGGSYEQYF TGTGCCAGCAGCCTCAATAGCGGGGGATCCTACGAGCAGTACTTC
- - TRBJ1-1 TRBV30 CAWSDPGRLNTEAFF TGTGCCTGGAGTGACCCCGGGCGTTTGAACACTGAAGCTTTCTTT
- - TRBJ2-7 TRBV6-5 CAAKGGQNNYEQYF TGTGCCGCCAAGGGGGGACAGAACAATTACGAGCAGTACTTC
- - TRBJ2-2 TRBV27 CASSYGGAHYTGELFF TGTGCCAGCAGTTATGGGGGGGCCCACTACACCGGGGAGCTGTTTTTT
- - TRBJ2-5 TRBV2 CASRDRGGETQYF TGTGCCAGCAGAGACAGGGGAGGGGAGACCCAGTACTTC
- - TRBJ2-3 TRBV7-2 CASSLGSGTDTQYF TGTGCCAGCAGCTTGGGGTCCGGCACAGATACGCAGTATTTT
- - TRBJ1-1 TRBV11-3 CASSAWLGKNTEAFF TGTGCCAGCAGCGCATGGTTGGGGAAGAACACTGAAGCTTTCTTT
- - TRBJ1-6 TRBV6-5 CASSYRAPDNSPLHF TGTGCCAGCAGTTACAGGGCTCCTGATAATTCACCCCTCCACTTT
TRBD2 - TRBJ2-7 TRBV5-4 CASSLGTSGGNHEQYF TGTGCCAGCAGTCTTGGGACTAGCGGGGGGAATCACGAGCAGTACTTC
TRBD1 - TRBJ2-5 TRBV10-1 CASSESTGTGGETQYF TGCGCCAGCAGTGAGTCGACTGGGACAGGGGGCGAGACCCAGTACTTC
- - TRBJ2-7 TRBV10-3 CAIGGSNSYEQYF TGTGCCATCGGGGGCAGCAACTCCTACGAGCAGTACTTC
TRBD1 - TRBJ2-1 TRBV12-5 CASGLPTGVVRNEQFF TGTGCTAGTGGTTTGCCAACAGGGGTTGTCCGCAATGAGCAGTTCTTC
TRBD1 - TRBJ2-7 TRBV11-2 CASSGQGRSYEQYF TGTGCCAGCAGCGGACAGGGCAGGTCCTACGAGCAGTACTTC
- - TRBJ2-7 TRBV5-4 CASSSGNGYEQYF TGTGCCAGCAGCTCAGGCAACGGCTACGAGCAGTACTTC
- few TRBJ2-4 TRBV19 CASEGREAAKNIQYF TGTGCCAGTGAGGGTAGGGAAGCAGCCAAAAACATTCAGTACTTC
TRBD1 few TRBJ1-4 TRBV10-3 CAISPNTGATNEKLFF TGTGCCATCAGTCCAAATACAGGGGCGACTAATGAAAAACTGTTTTTT
- - TRBJ2-1 TRBV25-1 CASSGFIGAGYNEQFF TGTGCCAGCAGTGGGTTCATCGGAGCTGGATACAATGAGCAGTTCTTC
TRBD2 few TRBJ2-5 TRBV2 CASSERTSGETQYF TGTGCCAGCAGTGAAAGGACTAGCGGGGAGACCCAGTACTTC
TRBD1 - TRBJ1-3 TRBV6-5 CASSQGGSGNTIYF TGTGCCAGCAGTCAGGGGGGATCGGGAAACACCATATATTTT
TRBD2 - TRBJ2-5 TRBV7-3 CASSLASGLQETQYF TGTGCCAGCAGCTTGGCTAGCGGTCTCCAGGAGACCCAGTACTTC
- - TRBJ2-7 TRBV2 CASSDGLATYEQYF TGTGCCAGCAGTGACGGACTCGCCACCTACGAGCAGTACTTC
- - TRBJ2-1 TRBV29-1 CSVGRGQGYSDYDEQFF TGCAGCGTTGGGCGGGGGCAGGGTTATTCAGACTACGATGAGCAGTTCTTC
- - TRBJ2-4 TRBV12-2 CASRLGQGNIQYF TGTGCAAGTCGCTTAGGACAGGGAAACATTCAGTACTTC
- - TRBJ1-1 TRBV12-5 CASGQQLRGTEAFF TGTGCTAGTGGTCAACAGCTTAGAGGGACTGAAGCTTTCTTT
- - TRBJ2-7 TRBV6-5 CASNKGGGEQYF TGTGCCAGCAATAAGGGCGGAGGGGAGCAGTACTTC
TRBD2 - TRBJ2-7 TRBV5-4 CASNLTSGTGEQYF TGTGCCAGCAACTTAACTAGCGGGACGGGCGAGCAGTACTTC
TRBD2 - TRBJ2-3 TRBV7-9 CASSPGLATDTQYF TGTGCCAGCAGCCCCGGACTAGCCACAGATACGCAGTATTTT
- - TRBJ2-5 TRBV21-1 CAAQGLAGVETQYF TGTGCCGCACAAGGACTAGCGGGAGTTGAGACCCAGTACTTC